A selection of T cell receptor beta chains follows, all from one sample in a study of T cells in Graves' hyperthyroidism and ophthalmopathy. TCRdb ran MiXCR on the multiplex PCR reads and lists one entry per CDR3 protein. The data show around 500,000 distinct CDR3 sequences, with roughly 15% seen just once and about 15% held by the top ten. Sequencing was carried out using blood. These receptors all come from a woman in her 40s with Graves' hyperthyroidism. CDR3s include the opening cysteine and the closing phenylalanine or tryptophan. D genes are given only for firm matches. Expanded clones get a size class; other rows say once, few or many, or leave the size out.

d_gene,abundance,j_gene,v_gene,len,CDR3aa,CDR3nt
-,many,TRBJ2-5,TRBV28,14,CASSPQVKAETQYF,TGTGCCAGCAGCCCACAGGTAAAAGCGGAGACCCAGTACTTC
TRBD2,many,TRBJ2-2,TRBV11-2,15,CASNPAGVATGELFF,TGTGCCAGCAACCCAGCGGGAGTGGCCACCGGGGAGCTGTTTTTT
TRBD1,-,TRBJ1-5,TRBV25-1,14,CASSGTGLEQPQHF,TGTGCCAGCAGTGGGACAGGGCTAGAACAGCCCCAGCATTTT
TRBD1,-,TRBJ1-2,TRBV28,14,CASSGGGQNYDYTF,TGTGCCAGCAGTGGGGGGGGACAGAACTATGACTACACCTTC
-,few,TRBJ2-1,TRBV27,15,CASSSEPGLYNEQFF,TGTGCCAGCAGTTCAGAACCGGGACTCTACAATGAGCAGTTCTTC
TRBD2,many,TRBJ2-3,TRBV4-2,16,CASSQGSGIRTDTQYF,TGTGCCAGCAGCCAGGGTAGCGGGATCCGCACAGATACGCAGTATTTT
TRBD1,once,TRBJ1-2,TRBV7-6,15,CASSPIRQGNYGYTF,TGTGCCAGCAGCCCCATTAGACAGGGTAACTATGGCTACACCTTC
TRBD1,many,TRBJ1-4,TRBV28,15,CASSLRDSSTGKLFF,TGTGCCAGCAGTTTACGGGACAGTAGTACAGGAAAACTGTTTTTT
-,few,TRBJ2-7,TRBV6-1,14,CASSQDWSSYEQYF,TGTGCCAGCAGTCAGGACTGGAGCTCCTACGAGCAGTACTTC
-,few,TRBJ2-6,TRBV6-1,14,CASRIDSGANVLTF,TGTGCCAGCAGGATAGACTCTGGGGCCAACGTCCTGACTTTC
-,few,TRBJ2-3,TRBV5-1,15,CASSHGAASTDTQYF,TGCGCCAGCAGCCATGGGGCGGCTAGCACAGATACGCAGTATTTT
-,many,TRBJ2-2,TRBV7-9,16,CASSLGSGVNTGELFF,TGTGCCAGCAGCTTAGGGTCAGGAGTGAACACCGGGGAGCTGTTTTTT
-,few,TRBJ1-3,TRBV15,17,CATSRAPGSMSGNTIYF,TGTGCCACCAGCAGAGCGCCAGGGTCAATGTCTGGAAACACCATATATTTT
TRBD2,many,TRBJ2-5,TRBV5-1,14,CASSGGLAGRAQYF,TGCGCCAGCAGCGGAGGACTAGCGGGTAGGGCCCAGTACTTC
-,few,TRBJ2-7,TRBV20-1,14,CSARVGGPGDEQYF,TGCAGTGCTAGAGTGGGAGGGCCAGGGGACGAGCAGTACTTC
TRBD1,few,TRBJ1-6,TRBV6-6,19,CASSYGTGDFSSYNSPLHF,TGTGCCAGCAGTTACGGGACAGGGGATTTCAGCTCCTATAATTCACCCCTCCACTTT
-,-,TRBJ2-7,TRBV9,15,CASSTHGDIGYEQYF,TGTGCCAGCAGCACCCATGGGGATATTGGGTACGAGCAGTACTTC
-,many,TRBJ2-1,TRBV14,13,CASSQGGGNEQFF,TGTGCCAGCAGCCAAGGAGGGGGCAATGAGCAGTTCTTC
TRBD2,-,TRBJ2-7,TRBV20-1,14,CSARFSLAGVEQYF,TGCAGTGCTAGATTCTCCCTAGCGGGAGTCGAGCAGTACTTC
-,many,TRBJ2-1,TRBV12-3/TRBV12-4,15,CASSLVVTVYNEQFF,TGTGCCAGCAGCCTGGTAGTAACGGTTTACAATGAGCAGTTCTTC
-,-,TRBJ1-1,TRBV5-1,14,CASSLEGVNTEAFF,TGCGCCAGCAGCTTGGAAGGAGTGAACACTGAAGCTTTCTTT
-,many,TRBJ2-1,TRBV28,15,CASSQLGELSNEQFF,TGTGCCAGCAGCCAGCTAGGGGAACTTAGCAATGAGCAGTTCTTC
-,few,TRBJ1-1,TRBV28,12,CASSSGATEAFF,TGTGCCAGCAGTTCAGGGGCCACGGAAGCTTTCTTT
-,many,TRBJ1-1,TRBV28,14,CASSLSSQGTEAFF,TGTGCCAGCAGTTTAAGTAGCCAGGGCACTGAAGCTTTCTTT
TRBD2,many,TRBJ2-1,TRBV20-1,13,CSARDFTSGTQFF,TGCAGTGCTAGAGATTTCACTAGCGGGACTCAGTTCTTC
TRBD2,many,TRBJ2-5,TRBV28,15,CASSPGLWGGETQYF,TGTGCCAGCAGTCCCGGACTTTGGGGGGGAGAGACCCAGTACTTC
-,few,TRBJ1-4,TRBV20-1,14,CSATVARGFEKLFF,TGCAGTGCTACTGTTGCAAGGGGATTTGAAAAACTGTTTTTT
-,-,TRBJ2-5,TRBV27,12,CASGYRQETQYF,TGTGCCAGCGGCTACAGACAAGAGACCCAGTACTTC
-,few,TRBJ1-2,TRBV29-1,13,CSVTKMGAYGYTF,TGCAGCGTGACCAAAATGGGGGCCTATGGCTACACCTTC
-,many,TRBJ1-2,TRBV20-1,12,CSASPWTYGYTF,TGCAGTGCTAGCCCCTGGACGTATGGCTACACCTTC
-,few,TRBJ2-7,TRBV29-1,16,CSVEELRTGASYEQYF,TGCAGCGTTGAAGAGCTCAGGACCGGGGCGTCCTACGAGCAGTACTTC
TRBD2,many,TRBJ2-3,TRBV28,17,CASIPFSGGGSTDTQYF,TGTGCCAGCATTCCTTTCTCGGGGGGAGGGAGCACAGATACGCAGTATTTT
-,many,TRBJ2-7,TRBV11-1,12,CASSLPGLEQYF,TGTGCCAGCAGCTTACCGGGGCTCGAGCAGTACTTC
-,-,TRBJ2-5,TRBV5-4,13,CASSLEPLETQYF,TGTGCCAGCAGCTTGGAGCCATTGGAGACCCAGTACTTC
-,many,TRBJ2-7,TRBV12-3/TRBV12-4,14,CASSSQPPGSEQYF,TGTGCCAGCAGTTCTCAACCACCCGGTAGCGAGCAGTACTTC
TRBD1,-,TRBJ2-2,TRBV5-1,17,CASSLEGGQGDTGELFF,TGCGCCAGCAGCTTGGAGGGAGGACAGGGGGACACCGGGGAGCTGTTTTTT
TRBD2,few,TRBJ2-7,TRBV29-1,14,CSVEEREGSYEQYF,TGCAGCGTTGAAGAGCGGGAGGGATCCTACGAGCAGTACTTC
TRBD1,-,TRBJ1-1,TRBV10-1,14,CASSDRTGNTEAFF,TGCGCCAGCAGTGACCGGACAGGGAACACTGAAGCTTTCTTT